This TCR beta chain was found in a study of T cells in Graves' hyperthyroidism and ophthalmopathy. Study-wide results and caveats: The authors' 13 V-J model separated ophthalmopathy from stable hyperthyroidism. Before onset, ophthalmopathy was predicted by the model a median roughly six months earlier. Blood shared most expanded thyroid clonotypes above 0.001.

Using RNA transcripts as the source, TCR beta CDR3 regions were amplified. A first-round RT-PCR of the TCR CDR3 used the HTBI primer set. TCRdb reanalysed the multiplex PCR reads using MiXCR and keeps one entry per CDR3 protein. The top ten hold about 31% of the sample, which has around 430,000 distinct CDR3 sequences, 15% seen once. Ten or more counts support this clonotype. Its cognate antigen is unknown. This CDR3 spans 16 amino acids. After removal of 1 base from V and 4 bases from J, the junction contained 6 bases not matched to a gene. Per the germline V gene, CDR1 is MDHEN and CDR2 is SYDVKM. This receptor was obtained from a woman in her twenties or thirties with Graves' hyperthyroidism. The material sequenced was blood. The chain is built from TRBV28 and TRBJ2-1; TRBD1 aligns across 8 bases. The CDR3 is CASSLSGRGLYNEQFF. The CDR3 DNA reads TGTGCCAGCAGTTTATCGGGCAGGGGGCTTTACAATGAGCAGTTCTTC.